This entry lists 24 T cell receptor beta chains sequenced from one sample in a study of T cell responses to AZD1222 COVID-19 vaccine. Libraries were prepared by immunoSEQ multiplex PCR; TCRdb keeps only in-frame clonotypes and omits some of them. The sample yields about 100,000 clones, over 75% seen once. Sequenced here: peripheral blood, sampled on day 0 of AZD1222 vaccination. The receptors here all came from an adult in good health.

V usage is TRBV30 and J usage is TRBJ2-7; 8 positions agree with TRBD2. CDR1 is GTSNPN, CDR2 SVGIG, per germline (reference sequence). Trimming took 5 bases from V and 7 from J; bases not matched to a gene: 10. The CDR3 contains 13 residues. The CDR3: CAWARGGQREQYF. The CDR3 bases are TGTGCCTGGGCCCGGGGGGGCCAGAGGGAGCAGTACTTC.

The chain links TRBV10-3 to TRBJ2-5; D is undetermined. Trimming took 3 bases from V and 4 from J, leaving 6 bases between them. The CDR3 is 12 amino acids. The germline gives CDR1 ENHRY, CDR2 SYGVKD. The CDR3 is CAISESGETQYF. DNA of the CDR3: TGTGCCATCAGTGAATCTGGAGAGACCCAGTACTTC.

The V and J genes are TRBV29-1 and TRBJ2-7; D call uncertain. The CDR3 is 12 amino acids. Germline-derived CDR1 and CDR2 are SQVTM and ANQGSEA. The V end lost 4 bases, the J end lost 0 bases, and 7 bases lay between the germline ends. CDR3 sequence: CSVVPSSYEQYF. The CDR3 region has the DNA TGCAGCGTTGTTCCGTCCTCCTACGAGCAGTACTTC.

This chain connects TRBV9 to TRBJ2-1, with 9 bases aligning to TRBD2. The trim removed 3 bases at V and 6 bases at J, leaving 7 bases unmatched. The CDR3 sequence is 15 residues long. In germline, CDR1 is SGDLS, CDR2 YYNGEE. The CDR3 bases are TGTGCCAGCAGCGCAGCGGGACTAGCTAGCAATGAGCAGTTCTTC. This gives the protein CASSAAGLASNEQFF. The full variable domain, completed using reference TRBV9 and TRBJ2-1, is DSGVTQTPKHLITATGQRVTLRCSPRSGDLSVYWYQQSLDQGLQFLIQYYNGEERAKGNILERFSAQQFPDLHSELNLSSLELGDSALYFCASSAAGLASNEQFFGPGTRLTVL.

CDR3 sequence: CASSTDYNEAFF. The CDR3 DNA sequence: TGTGCCAGTAGTACAGACTATAATGAAGCTTTCTTT. The chain is built from TRBV19 and TRBJ1-1; D is uncertain. Trimming removed 4 bases from V and 7 bases from J, with 10 bases in between. Per the germline V gene, CDR1 is LNHDA and CDR2 is SQIVND (reference sequence). This CDR3 is 12 amino acids long.

The V and J genes are TRBV10-3 and TRBJ1-1; weak D call: TRBD1 (6 bases). The V gene's germline CDR1 is ENHRY and CDR2 SYGVKD. CDR3 length: 15 amino acids. V was cut by 2 bases and J by 3 bases, with 13 bases left in between. CDR3 in DNA: TGTGCCATCAGTGAGACAGGGAGGAGGGACACTGAAGCTTTCTTT. This gives the protein CAISETGRRDTEAFF.

The chain has TRBV4-2 and TRBJ2-1; TRBD2 aligns across 10 bases. CDR3 length: 16 amino acids. V was pared by 1 base and J by 8 bases, with 8 bases of the junction left unmatched. Germline V lookup: CDR1 LGHNA, CDR2 YNFKEQ. CDR3 in DNA: TGTGCCAGCAGCCAAGTTTTCGCTAGCGGGAGCTATGAGCAGTTCTTC. Translated: CASSQVFASGSYEQFF.

This clone was seen just once. CDR3 region: CASSPLGGPSYNEQFF. The CDR3 DNA reads as TGTGCCAGCTCACCGTTAGGGGGTCCCTCCTACAATGAGCAGTTCTTC. The chain joins TRBV18 to TRBJ2-1; TRBD1 is a possible D gene (6 bases). This CDR3 spans 16 amino acids. Trimming took off 3 bases at V and 0 bases at J, with 12 bases between the two ends. CDR1 and CDR2 from the germline V gene are KGHSH and LQKENI.

This rearrangement joins TRBV19 to TRBJ1-1; 7 bases are a match to TRBD1. With 4 bases clipped from V and 0 bases from J, the junction kept 2 bases outside the gene matches. Germline V CDR1 and CDR2: LNHDA, SQIVND (reference sequence). The CDR3 length is 14 residues. CDR3 amino acids: CASSKTGVNTEAFF. CDR3 DNA: TGTGCCAGTAGTAAAACAGGGGTGAACACTGAAGCTTTCTTT.

This chain joins TRBV19 and TRBJ1-2; D gene uncertain. The germline CDR1 and CDR2 sequences are LNHDA and SQIVND (reference sequence). V was shortened by 0 bases and J by 11 bases, with 13 bases between the two germline ends. This CDR3 is 13 amino acids long. CDR3 coding DNA: TGTGCCAGTAGTATAGACTCCTCAATAAGGTACACCTTC. Its translation is CASSIDSSIRYTF. Full variable domain (rest looked up from reference TRBV19 and TRBJ1-2): DGGITQSPKYLFRKEGQNVTLSCEQNLNHDAMYWYRQDPGQGLRLIYYSQIVNDFQKGDIAEGYSVSREKKESFPLTVTSAQKNPTAFYLCASSIDSSIRYTFGSGTRLTVV.

In DNA, the CDR3 is TGTGCCAGCAGCTTTCAGGGCGACTCTGGAAACACCATATATTTT. Protein product: CASSFQGDSGNTIYF. V gene TRBV5-5 combines with J gene TRBJ1-3; weak D call: TRBD1 (5 bases). Germline lookup yields CDR1 SGHKS and CDR2 YYEKEE (reference sequence). The CDR3 runs 15 residues. V lost 2 bases and J 0 bases, leaving 9 bases between the germline ends.

The rearrangement joins TRBV28 to TRBJ1-1; 8 nucleotides align to TRBD1. Germline V gene sequence: CDR1 MDHEN, CDR2 SYDVKM. The CDR3 has 16 amino acids. V shed 5 bases and J 1 base; nucleotides not matched to a gene: 9. CDR3 nucleotide sequence: TGTGCCAGCAGTCCCGCAGGGGGCTTCACGAACACTGAAGCTTTCTTT. It is translated as CASSPAGGFTNTEAFF.

The chain combines TRBV18 with TRBJ1-1; possibly TRBD1 for D (6 bases). Germline loops: CDR1 KGHSH, CDR2 LQKENI. The CDR3 has 17 residues. V gave up 5 bases and J gave up 6 bases, with 25 bases separating them. The CDR3 protein is CASSFQQGRGGSAEAFF. As DNA, the CDR3 is TGTGCCAGCTCATTCCAACAGGGAAGGGGAGGGAGCGCTGAAGCTTTCTTT.

This clone was seen a handful of times. V usage is TRBV29-1 and J usage is TRBJ2-7; TRBD2 is a possible D gene (5 bases). Looked up from germline, CDR1 is SQVTM and CDR2 is ANQGSEA. V was cut by 4 bases and J by 5 bases, with 15 bases left in between. This CDR3 comprises 13 residues. The CDR3 reads CSVAPDSRNEQYF. The CDR3, as DNA: TGCAGCGTTGCACCGGACTCTAGAAACGAGCAGTACTTC.

The chain carries TRBV28 and TRBJ1-2; 9 nucleotides line up with TRBD1. The germline CDR1 and CDR2 sequences are MDHEN and SYDVKM. J lost 3 bases, V lost 6 bases, and 11 bases had no gene match. The CDR3 is 16 amino acids. The CDR3 here is CASSPPDRGFDYGYTF. DNA of the CDR3: TGTGCCAGCAGCCCTCCGGACAGGGGATTTGACTATGGCTACACCTTC.

V and J are TRBV27 and TRBJ1-2, with TRBD1 matching 8 bases. This CDR3 has 15 amino acids. V dropped 3 bases and J dropped 2; count of bases not matched to a gene: 5. Germline V gene sequence: CDR1 MNHEY, CDR2 SMNVEV (reference sequence). The CDR3 loop reads CASSLTGVQNYGYTF. DNA of the CDR3: TGTGCCAGCAGTTTGACAGGGGTACAAAACTATGGCTACACCTTC.

This clone has only one observation. The chain has TRBV7-2 and TRBJ2-7, with 10 bases lining up with TRBD2. The trim removed 5 bases at V and 9 bases at J, leaving 13 bases unmatched. The CDR3 covers 15 residues. Germline assignment: CDR1 SGHTA and CDR2 FQGNSA. CDR3 nucleotides: TGTGCCAGCAGCAACGGGGGACTAGCGTACTCAGTGCAGTACTTC. The encoded protein is CASSNGGLAYSVQYF. Supplemented by reference TRBV7-2 and TRBJ2-7, the full variable domain reads GAGVSQSPSNKVTEKGKDVELRCDPISGHTALYWYRQSLGQGLEFLIYFQGNSAPDKSGLPSDRFSAERTGGSVSTLTIQRTQQEDSAVYLCASSNGGLAYSVQYFGPGTRLTVT.

The chain links TRBV5-6 to TRBJ1-4, with 8 positions matching TRBD1. Germline V gives CDR1 SGHDT, CDR2 YYEEEE. The trim removed 2 bases at V and 4 bases at J, leaving 7 bases unmatched. The CDR3 totals 16 residues. DNA for the CDR3: TGTGCCAGCAGCTTTAGGACAGGGCCTTTTAATGAAAAACTGTTTTTT. Its protein product is CASSFRTGPFNEKLFF.

V usage is TRBV18 and J usage is TRBJ2-5; D may be TRBD1 or TRBD2 (5 bases each). Germline V gene lookup returns CDR1 KGHSH and CDR2 LQKENI. The length of the CDR3 is 17 residues. With 1 base removed from V and 6 bases from J, the gap between germline ends came to 21 bases. CDR3 coding DNA: TGTGCCAGCTCACCACTTGAGGGGTCGCTGGGGGAGAAGACCCAGTACTTC. It is translated as CASSPLEGSLGEKTQYF.

The gene calls are TRBV5-1 and TRBJ1-2; TRBD1 matches 7 bases. This CDR3 has 14 residues. Germline V gene sequence: CDR1 SGHRS, CDR2 YFSETQ. V was pared by 4 bases and J by 4 bases, with 7 bases of the junction left unmatched. The CDR3 is CASSQTGLTYGYTF. As DNA, the CDR3 is TGCGCCAGCAGCCAGACAGGGCTGACCTATGGCTACACCTTC. The whole variable domain, filled in from reference TRBV5-1 and TRBJ1-2, reads KAGVTQTPRYLIKTRGQQVTLSCSPISGHRSVSWYQQTPGQGLQFLFEYFSETQRNKGNFPGRFSGRQFSNSRSEMNVSTLELGDSALYLCASSQTGLTYGYTFGSGTRLTVV.

The chain couples TRBV6-8 to TRBJ2-5; perhaps TRBD2 as D (6 bases). Per germline, CDR1 MNHGY and CDR2 SAAAGT. The length of the CDR3 is 16 residues. Trimming left V 0 bases short and J 5 bases short, with 16 bases between. The CDR3 spells CASSYSKRVLRETQYF. CDR3 in DNA: TGTGCCAGCAGTTACTCGAAGCGGGTGTTAAGGGAGACCCAGTACTTC.

This chain uses TRBV6-5 with TRBJ1-2, with D possibly TRBD1 on 6 matching bases. V was trimmed by 6 bases and J by 3 bases, leaving 11 bases between them. The CDR3 spans 13 residues. Germline CDR1 MNHEY, CDR2 SVGAGI. The CDR3 region is CASSGQNYYGYTF. The CDR3 DNA reads as TGTGCCAGCAGCGGACAGAATTACTATGGCTACACCTTC.

The CDR3 coding sequence is TGTGCCAGCACCCCCCGGAGAGGGAGACCGAACAATGAGCAGTTCTTC. Translation: CASTPRRGRPNNEQFF. This chain uses TRBV28 with TRBJ2-1; D possibly corresponds to TRBD2 (5 bases). CDR1 and CDR2 from the germline V gene are MDHEN and SYDVKM. The V gene lost 7 bases and the J gene lost 5 bases, with 21 bases spanning the gap. There are 16 residues in the CDR3.

The J gene is TRBJ2-1, the V gene TRBV5-1; D tentatively reads TRBD1 or TRBD2 (5 bases each). The CDR3 is made up of 12 amino acids. Germline V gives CDR1 SGHRS, CDR2 YFSETQ. V lost 4 bases and J 12 bases, leaving 14 bases between the germline ends. CDR3 loop: CASSRDEAWQFF. Here the CDR3 DNA reads TGCGCCAGCAGCCGGGACGAAGCATGGCAGTTCTTC.